A selection of T cell receptor beta chains follows, all from one sample in a study of blood T cell repertoires in COVID-19. The table came from immunoSEQ multiplex PCR; TCRdb's copy has only in-frame clones and leaves some out. The table includes approximately 160,000 clones, roughly 80% detected once. The specimen was PBMCs or T cells enriched from blood (not recorded which). The receptor source for this set is a man aged 50 or older who had recovered from COVID-19. The CDR3 runs from the conserved cysteine through the conserved F or W. The D gene is left open where the match is weak. The size field is filled for only some rows; it gives once, few, many or a size class.

v_call: TRBV7-2; j_call: TRBJ2-5; clone_size: NA; d_call: TRBD2; cdr3_nt: TGTGCCAGCAGCTTAATGAGCGGGAGGATCCAAGAGACCCAGTACTTC; cdr3_aa: CASSLMSGRIQETQYF
v_call: TRBV19; j_call: TRBJ2-1; clone_size: NA; d_call: TRBD2; cdr3_nt: TGTGCCAGTAGCCCTGGGACTACCTACAATGAGCAGTTCTTC; cdr3_aa: CASSPGTTYNEQFF
v_call: TRBV6-5; j_call: TRBJ1-6; clone_size: NA; d_call: NA; cdr3_nt: TGTGCCAGCACCGGGGGGATCCATAATTCACCCCTCCACTTT; cdr3_aa: CASTGGIHNSPLHF
v_call: TRBV12-5; j_call: TRBJ2-1; clone_size: few; d_call: NA; cdr3_nt: TGTGCTAGTGGTTTTCCTGAGGGTTTGTACAATGAGCAGTTCTTC; cdr3_aa: CASGFPEGLYNEQFF
v_call: TRBV12-3/TRBV12-4; j_call: TRBJ1-1; clone_size: once; d_call: NA; cdr3_nt: TGTGCCAGCAGACCACAGGAAAACACTGAAGCTTTCTTT; cdr3_aa: CASRPQENTEAFF
v_call: TRBV10-3; j_call: TRBJ1-3; clone_size: NA; d_call: NA; cdr3_nt: TGTGCCATCAGTGACCTGGGGCTCACCGGCTCTGGAAACACCATATATTTT; cdr3_aa: CAISDLGLTGSGNTIYF
v_call: TRBV19; j_call: TRBJ2-1; clone_size: NA; d_call: NA; cdr3_nt: TGTGCCAGTAGTCCGGAGGATAACCGGGTGAGGAGTGAGCAGTTCTTC; cdr3_aa: CASSPEDNRVRSEQFF
v_call: TRBV7-9; j_call: TRBJ2-1; clone_size: NA; d_call: TRBD1; cdr3_nt: TGTGCCAGCAGCCCACGGGGACAGGGCTACAATGAGCAGTTCTTC; cdr3_aa: CASSPRGQGYNEQFF
v_call: TRBV7-2; j_call: TRBJ2-6; clone_size: once; d_call: TRBD1; cdr3_nt: TGTGCCAGCAGCGTAGCAGGGGGCGGAAGATCTGGGGCCAACGTCCTGACTTTC; cdr3_aa: CASSVAGGGRSGANVLTF
v_call: TRBV7-9; j_call: TRBJ1-1; clone_size: NA; d_call: NA; cdr3_nt: TGTGCCAGCAGCTCCGGTCCGCGGACTTTCTTT; cdr3_aa: CASSSGPRTFF
v_call: TRBV28; j_call: TRBJ1-2; clone_size: NA; d_call: NA; cdr3_nt: TGTGCCAGCAGTGGGGGAGGGTATGGCTACACCTTC; cdr3_aa: CASSGGGYGYTF
v_call: TRBV30; j_call: TRBJ1-5; clone_size: NA; d_call: NA; cdr3_nt: TGTGCCTGGAGTGTGGGGGCTGGGCAGCCCCAGCATTTT; cdr3_aa: CAWSVGAGQPQHF
v_call: TRBV4-2; j_call: TRBJ1-2; clone_size: once; d_call: NA; cdr3_nt: TGTGCCAGCAGCCAAGAACGGGTCTATGGCTACACCTTC; cdr3_aa: CASSQERVYGYTF
v_call: TRBV30; j_call: TRBJ1-2; clone_size: once; d_call: NA; cdr3_nt: TGTGCCGATCAACCGCAACTAACAGGCGGCTACACCTTC; cdr3_aa: CADQPQLTGGYTF
v_call: TRBV5-1; j_call: TRBJ2-1; clone_size: NA; d_call: NA; cdr3_nt: TGCGCCAGCAAATCCCGAGGGAGCTCCTACAATGAGCAGTTCTTC; cdr3_aa: CASKSRGSSYNEQFF
v_call: TRBV7-3; j_call: TRBJ2-6; clone_size: NA; d_call: NA; cdr3_nt: TGTGCCAGCAGCTCCGAACCAACAGGGGCCAACGTCCTGACTTTC; cdr3_aa: CASSSEPTGANVLTF
v_call: TRBV19; j_call: TRBJ1-5; clone_size: NA; d_call: NA; cdr3_nt: TGTGCCAGTAGTATAGTTGCGGACAGTAGCAATCAGCCCCAGCATTTT; cdr3_aa: CASSIVADSSNQPQHF
v_call: TRBV3-1/TRBV3-2; j_call: TRBJ1-1; clone_size: NA; d_call: TRBD1; cdr3_nt: TGTGCCAGCAGCGCCCGATCAGGGGGGACTGAAGCTTTCTTT; cdr3_aa: CASSARSGGTEAFF
v_call: TRBV6-5; j_call: TRBJ2-7; clone_size: NA; d_call: NA; cdr3_nt: TGTGCCAGCAGTATCTTGGGGGGCTCCTACGAGCAGTACTTC; cdr3_aa: CASSILGGSYEQYF
v_call: TRBV6-6; j_call: TRBJ2-7; clone_size: NA; d_call: TRBD2; cdr3_nt: TGTGCCAGCAACGGACTAGCGGGGGGGCTTGGCGAGCAGTACTTC; cdr3_aa: CASNGLAGGLGEQYF
v_call: TRBV19; j_call: TRBJ1-2; clone_size: NA; d_call: NA; cdr3_nt: TGTGCCAGTAGTATAACTCAGAGGGAGACTGGCTACACCTTC; cdr3_aa: CASSITQRETGYTF
v_call: TRBV10-3; j_call: TRBJ2-3; clone_size: NA; d_call: NA; cdr3_nt: TGTGCCATCAGGAGCAACACAGATACGCAGTATTTT; cdr3_aa: CAIRSNTDTQYF
v_call: TRBV9; j_call: TRBJ1-3; clone_size: once; d_call: NA; cdr3_nt: TGTGCCAGCAGCGTACTCCCGCAAGGGGCCATGAGCTCTGGAAACACCATATATTTT; cdr3_aa: CASSVLPQGAMSSGNTIYF
v_call: TRBV14; j_call: TRBJ1-2; clone_size: NA; d_call: NA; cdr3_nt: TGTGCCAGCAGCCGTAGCGGGAGCAGAGGCTACACCTTC; cdr3_aa: CASSRSGSRGYTF
v_call: TRBV3-1/TRBV3-2; j_call: TRBJ1-1; clone_size: NA; d_call: TRBD1; cdr3_nt: TGTGCCAGCAGCCAGGGGACAGAGAACACTGAAGCTTTCTTT; cdr3_aa: CASSQGTENTEAFF
v_call: TRBV7-2; j_call: TRBJ1-1; clone_size: NA; d_call: NA; cdr3_nt: TGTGCCAGCAGCCCCTCGGGACTGGGAGGTCGGGGAACTGAAGCTTTCTTT; cdr3_aa: CASSPSGLGGRGTEAFF
v_call: TRBV29-1; j_call: TRBJ2-3; clone_size: once; d_call: TRBD1; cdr3_nt: TGCAGCGTAGGGACAGGGCGACTGGATACGCAGTATTTT; cdr3_aa: CSVGTGRLDTQYF
v_call: TRBV5-4; j_call: TRBJ1-6; clone_size: NA; d_call: TRBD1; cdr3_nt: TGTGCCAGCAGCTTTAACAGGGGTTACTATAATTCACCCCTCCACTTT; cdr3_aa: CASSFNRGYYNSPLHF
v_call: TRBV6-2/TRBV6-3; j_call: TRBJ2-1; clone_size: few; d_call: TRBD2; cdr3_nt: TGTGCCAGCAGTTCCCAGCGGGGGTTGAACTACAATGAGCAGTTCTTC; cdr3_aa: CASSSQRGLNYNEQFF
v_call: TRBV19; j_call: TRBJ2-7; clone_size: NA; d_call: TRBD2; cdr3_nt: TGTGCCAGTAGTGCCGGACTAGCGGGGGCCGGGGGCGAGCAGTACTTC; cdr3_aa: CASSAGLAGAGGEQYF
v_call: TRBV6-1; j_call: TRBJ1-3; clone_size: few; d_call: NA; cdr3_nt: TGTGCCAGCAGTGAATTGAGTACTGGAAACACCATATATTTT; cdr3_aa: CASSELSTGNTIYF
v_call: TRBV6-5; j_call: TRBJ1-1; clone_size: NA; d_call: NA; cdr3_nt: TGTGCCAGCAGTCCCGGGGGGGGCGCGTCCACTGAAGCTTTCTTT; cdr3_aa: CASSPGGGASTEAFF
v_call: TRBV7-8; j_call: TRBJ1-2; clone_size: NA; d_call: NA; cdr3_nt: TGTGCCAGCAGCACCTCTCGGTTGGGGGCCTATGGCTACACCTTC; cdr3_aa: CASSTSRLGAYGYTF
v_call: TRBV3-1/TRBV3-2; j_call: TRBJ1-2; clone_size: NA; d_call: NA; cdr3_nt: TGTGCCAGCAGCCTTGGGGGCAGGGGAGGCTACACCTTC; cdr3_aa: CASSLGGRGGYTF
v_call: TRBV5-1; j_call: TRBJ1-6; clone_size: NA; d_call: NA; cdr3_nt: TGCGCCAGCAGCCCGAACCGACAGGAACGATCACCCCTCCACTTT; cdr3_aa: CASSPNRQERSPLHF
v_call: TRBV9; j_call: TRBJ1-2; clone_size: NA; d_call: TRBD1; cdr3_nt: TGTGCCAGCAGCGCAGGGACAGGGGTTTACTATGGCTACACCTTC; cdr3_aa: CASSAGTGVYYGYTF
v_call: TRBV5-4; j_call: TRBJ2-7; clone_size: NA; d_call: TRBD2; cdr3_nt: TGTGCCAGCAGCATCGGGACTAGCGGGGGCCCCCCCTACGAGCAGTACTTC; cdr3_aa: CASSIGTSGGPPYEQYF
v_call: TRBV11-2; j_call: TRBJ1-6; clone_size: once; d_call: TRBD1; cdr3_nt: TGTGCCAGCAGCCCCCGGGACAGGGGGCCTGATTCACCCCTCCACTTT; cdr3_aa: CASSPRDRGPDSPLHF
v_call: TRBV2; j_call: TRBJ2-1; clone_size: NA; d_call: NA; cdr3_nt: TGTGCCAGCAGTCGTCAGGGGTTAAGGGAGGAGCAGTTCTTC; cdr3_aa: CASSRQGLREEQFF
v_call: TRBV27; j_call: TRBJ1-2; clone_size: NA; d_call: NA; cdr3_nt: TGTGCCAGCAGTTTGGGCAGGGACTATGGCTACACCTTC; cdr3_aa: CASSLGRDYGYTF
v_call: TRBV18; j_call: TRBJ2-5; clone_size: NA; d_call: TRBD1; cdr3_nt: TGTGCCAGCTCACCACCGACAGGGGGCCGGGAGACCCAGTACTTC; cdr3_aa: CASSPPTGGRETQYF